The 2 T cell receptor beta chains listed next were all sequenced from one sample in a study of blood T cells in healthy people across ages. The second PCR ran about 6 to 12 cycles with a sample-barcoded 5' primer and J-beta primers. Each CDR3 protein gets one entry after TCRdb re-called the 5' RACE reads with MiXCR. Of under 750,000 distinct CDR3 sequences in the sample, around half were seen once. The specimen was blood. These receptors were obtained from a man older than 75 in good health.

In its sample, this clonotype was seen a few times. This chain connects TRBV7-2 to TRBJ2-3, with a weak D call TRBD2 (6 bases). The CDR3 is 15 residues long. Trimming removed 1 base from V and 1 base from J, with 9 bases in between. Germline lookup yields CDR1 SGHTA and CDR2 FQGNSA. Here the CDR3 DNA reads TGTGCCAGCAGCTTAGGCCCGGGGGGCACAGATACGCAGTATTTT. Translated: CASSLGPGGTDTQYF.

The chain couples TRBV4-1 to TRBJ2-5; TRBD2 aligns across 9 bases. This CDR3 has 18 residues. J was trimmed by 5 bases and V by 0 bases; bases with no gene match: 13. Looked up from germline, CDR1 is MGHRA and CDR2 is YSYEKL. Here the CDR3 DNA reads TGCGCCAGCAGCCAAGAGTATCGCGGGGGGGCCGCAGCGGAGACCCAGTACTTC. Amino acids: CASSQEYRGGAAAETQYF.